Listed below are T cell receptor beta chains from one sample, sequenced in a study of cytomegalovirus exposure and HLA in healthy donors. TCRdb's table, derived via immunoSEQ multiplex PCR, lists solely in-frame clones and lacks some. The table includes 85,000 to 100,000 clones, approximately 89% detected once. Material for sequencing was PBMCs. These receptor sequences come from a man aged 25-45 years in good health and CMV-seropositive. The CDR3 runs from the conserved cysteine through the conserved F or W. A D gene is named only where the DNA matches it firmly. A clone size is listed for some rows: how often the clone was seen (once, few, many), or a class if it is expanded.

d_gene,v_gene,abundance,j_gene,CDR3aa,CDR3nt
.,TRBV2,.,TRBJ2-5,CAGGAATGETQYF,TGTGCCGGGGGGGCGGCGACGGGAGAGACCCAGTACTTC
.,TRBV6-5,.,TRBJ2-5,CASSLGLAEETQYF,TGTGCCAGCAGTTTGGGGTTAGCGGAAGAGACCCAGTACTTC
TRBD1,TRBV7-6,once,TRBJ1-5,CASSPDRGPSNQPQHF,TGTGCCAGCAGCCCCGACAGGGGGCCTAGCAATCAGCCCCAGCATTTT
.,TRBV10-2,.,TRBJ2-7,CASSPGGAGYEQYF,TGCGCCAGCAGTCCGGGTGGGGCTGGGTACGAGCAGTACTTC
TRBD1,TRBV5-6,.,TRBJ1-4,CASSLALGTGSNEKLFF,TGTGCCAGCAGCTTGGCCCTTGGGACAGGCAGTAATGAAAAACTGTTTTTT
.,TRBV5-1,.,TRBJ1-1,CASSPPGQMNTEAFF,TGCGCCAGCAGCCCTCCGGGACAAATGAACACTGAAGCTTTCTTT
.,TRBV27,once,TRBJ1-1,CASSAGGTEAFF,TGTGCCAGCAGTGCCGGGGGCACTGAAGCTTTCTTT
TRBD2,TRBV7-9,.,TRBJ2-1,CASLPGTSAYNEQFF,TGTGCCAGTTTACCCGGGACTAGCGCCTACAATGAGCAGTTCTTC
TRBD2,TRBV11-3,.,TRBJ2-2,CASSRLGEGPGELFF,TGTGCCAGCAGCCGTTTGGGGGAGGGCCCCGGGGAGCTGTTTTTT
.,TRBV14,.,TRBJ2-3,CASSQDSSVDTQYF,TGTGCCAGCAGCCAAGATAGTAGCGTCGATACGCAGTATTTT
TRBD2,TRBV27,once,TRBJ2-7,CAGSRLLAGQYEQYF,TGTGCCGGCAGCCGACTTCTAGCGGGACAGTACGAGCAGTACTTC
TRBD2,TRBV30,.,TRBJ2-7,CAWSLAGLKNEQYF,TGTGCCTGGAGTCTAGCGGGATTGAAAAACGAGCAGTACTTC
.,TRBV6-5,once,TRBJ1-2,CASGTGSHSGYGYTF,TGTGCCAGCGGTACAGGATCCCACTCGGGCTATGGCTACACCTTC
TRBD1,TRBV5-5,.,TRBJ1-5,CASSPRGDPLDQPQHF,TGTGCCAGCAGCCCCAGGGGGGACCCCCTCGATCAGCCCCAGCATTTT
.,TRBV10-2,.,TRBJ2-2,CASSGPLEPGELFF,TGCGCCAGCAGTGGACCCCTAGAACCCGGGGAGCTGTTTTTT
TRBD2,TRBV9,.,TRBJ2-2,CASSVGLTSGDNTGELFF,TGTGCCAGCAGCGTAGGGCTGACTAGCGGAGATAACACCGGGGAGCTGTTTTTT
TRBD2,TRBV6-5,.,TRBJ2-5,CASSYSSGRETQYF,TGTGCCAGCAGTTACTCTAGCGGGAGGGAGACCCAGTACTTC
.,TRBV2,.,TRBJ1-5,CASRRDILNQPQHF,TGTGCCAGCAGAAGGGACATCTTAAATCAGCCCCAGCATTTT
TRBD2,TRBV29-1,.,TRBJ2-5,CSVDGLAGVETQYF,TGCAGCGTTGATGGACTAGCGGGAGTAGAGACCCAGTACTTC
.,TRBV28,.,TRBJ2-3,CASRDSYKHTDTQYF,TGTGCCAGCAGGGACAGCTACAAGCACACAGATACGCAGTATTTT
TRBD2,TRBV10-3,.,TRBJ2-1,CAISPEEREGNEQFF,TGTGCCATCAGTCCCGAGGAGCGGGAGGGTAATGAGCAGTTCTTC
TRBD1,TRBV5-5,.,TRBJ1-2,CASSTDRDFNYGYTF,TGTGCCAGCTCGACGGACAGGGACTTTAACTATGGCTACACCTTC
TRBD1,TRBV19,.,TRBJ1-4,CASSPGTGLLEKLFF,TGTGCCAGTAGTCCTGGGACAGGGCTGTTAGAAAAACTGTTTTTT
.,TRBV7-9,.,TRBJ1-2,CSSSFGQAYGYTF,TGTTCCAGCAGCTTTGGCCAGGCCTATGGCTACACCTTC
.,TRBV15,.,TRBJ2-7,CATSRAVPHEQYF,TGTGCCACCAGCAGAGCGGTCCCTCACGAGCAGTACTTC
TRBD1,TRBV27,.,TRBJ1-2,CASSLFRGLGYTF,TGTGCCAGCAGTTTATTCAGGGGGCTCGGCTACACCTTC
.,TRBV7-9,once,TRBJ1-4,CASSLAGGANEKLFF,TGTGCCAGCAGCTTAGCTGGGGGCGCAAATGAAAAACTGTTTTTT
.,TRBV9,once,TRBJ1-1,CASSVVGSHMNTEAFF,TGTGCCAGCAGCGTAGTGGGCAGTCATATGAACACTGAAGCTTTCTTT
.,TRBV28,.,TRBJ1-4,CASSRLPTGGNEKLFF,TGTGCCAGCAGCCGCTTACCGACCGGAGGAAATGAAAAACTGTTTTTT
.,TRBV18,.,TRBJ1-1,CASSPGGSFTEAFF,TGTGCCAGCTCACCAGGAGGGAGCTTCACTGAAGCTTTCTTT
TRBD1,TRBV5-4,.,TRBJ2-7,CASSLGQGPAYEQYF,TGTGCCAGCAGCTTGGGACAGGGGCCAGCCTACGAGCAGTACTTC
TRBD2,TRBV7-3,.,TRBJ2-1,CASSLGTSYSVEQFF,TGTGCCAGCAGCTTAGGGACTAGCTATTCGGTTGAGCAGTTCTTC
.,TRBV5-1,.,TRBJ2-1,CASSSGDNEQFF,TGCGCCAGCAGCTCGGGTGACAATGAGCAGTTCTTC
.,TRBV19,.,TRBJ1-2,CASSIQGNYGYTF,TGTGCCAGTAGTATACAGGGGAACTATGGCTACACCTTC
.,TRBV27,.,TRBJ1-4,CASSPRVKGLAANEKLFF,TGTGCCAGCAGTCCACGGGTTAAGGGACTAGCAGCTAATGAAAAACTGTTTTTT
TRBD2,TRBV5-1,.,TRBJ2-7,CASSSLAGLPPGEYEQYF,TGCGCCAGCAGCTCCTTAGCGGGTCTCCCTCCGGGGGAGTACGAGCAGTACTTC
TRBD2,TRBV28,.,TRBJ2-7,CASSLPSTRGGEQYF,TGTGCCAGCAGTTTACCCAGCACCCGCGGGGGCGAGCAGTACTTC
TRBD1,TRBV11-1,.,TRBJ2-5,CASSSRDRGQETQYF,TGTGCCAGCAGCAGCCGCGACAGGGGCCAAGAGACCCAGTACTTC
.,TRBV11-2,.,TRBJ1-2,CASSSGVSIQDPNYGYTF,TGTGCCAGCAGCTCGGGGGTGTCGATACAGGACCCTAACTATGGCTACACCTTC
.,TRBV28,.,TRBJ1-5,CASSPSNQPQHF,TGTGCCAGCAGTCCCTCGAATCAGCCCCAGCATTTT
.,TRBV5-1,.,TRBJ2-5,CASSWAGETQYF,TGCGCCAGCAGTTGGGCGGGAGAGACCCAGTACTTC
.,TRBV27,.,TRBJ2-7,CASSDGGNEQYF,TGTGCCAGCAGTGATGGAGGGAACGAGCAGTACTTC
TRBD1,TRBV28,.,TRBJ2-1,CASSTSDRGPYNEQFF,TGTGCCAGCAGTACCTCGGACAGGGGGCCCTACAATGAGCAGTTCTTC
.,TRBV28,.,TRBJ2-3,CASSVRKADTQYF,TGTGCCAGCAGCGTCAGGAAAGCAGATACGCAGTATTTT
.,TRBV5-1,.,TRBJ1-2,CASSPQGSSGGYTF,TGCGCCAGCAGCCCCCAGGGCTCATCGGGTGGCTACACCTTC
.,TRBV18,.,TRBJ2-3,CASSPSGHTDTQYF,TGTGCCAGCTCACCATCAGGACACACAGATACGCAGTATTTT